The present TCR beta chain was sequenced within a study of blood T cell repertoires in COVID-19. As for the study in general: The United States, Italy and Spain supplied acute and convalescent COVID-19 samples.

The CDR3 sequence is 12 residues long. Deletions cut 6 bases from V and 11 bases from J, with 16 bases between. Germline V gene data show CDR1 as MDHEN and CDR2 as SYDVKM. Authors' methods: Reference gene primer amplification gave estimated nucleated cell counts. The table came from immunoSEQ multiplex PCR; TCRdb's copy has only in-frame clones and leaves some out. That table is the source of V, J and clone size, and D and trimming were worked out from the DNA. The sample consists of 300,000 to 450,000 clones, about 87% of them appearing once. In terms of age and location, participants ranged from about 18 to 90 years and lived in roughly 22 US areas.

Specimen: PBMCs or T cells enriched from blood (not recorded which). The V call is TRBV28, the J call TRBJ1-2; D may be TRBD1 (5 bases). The sequence was collected from a man aged 40-50 years in a cohort exposed to, infected with or recovered from COVID-19 (not recorded which). The CDR3: CASSGTGSPYTF. The CDR3 DNA reads TGTGCCAGCAGCGGCACAGGCAGTCCTTACACCTTC.